This TCR beta chain was documented in a study of CD4 and CD8 cells across lung adenocarcinoma regions. A single record per CDR3 protein comes from TCRdb applying MiXCR to the PCR reads. The sample lists approximately 8,800 distinct CDR3 sequences, 45% to 60% occurring once. Localized lung adenocarcinoma, a non-small cell lung cancer, affected the donors. Germline V gene lookup returns CDR1 SGHTA and CDR2 FQGTGA. With 5 bases removed from V and 6 bases from J, the gap between germline ends came to 13 bases. The CDR3 loop spans 13 amino acids. This TCR came from a female donor with lung adenocarcinoma. The CD4 and CD8 labels of this study may be unreliable. The chain carries TRBV7-3 and TRBJ1-1, with a tentative D call TRBD1 (5 bases). Input material: CD8+ T cells from the center of a lung tumor. CDR3 nucleotides: TGTGCCAGCAGCCCTCAGGGTTCCCCTGAAGCTTTCTTT. Amino acids: CASSPQGSPEAFF.